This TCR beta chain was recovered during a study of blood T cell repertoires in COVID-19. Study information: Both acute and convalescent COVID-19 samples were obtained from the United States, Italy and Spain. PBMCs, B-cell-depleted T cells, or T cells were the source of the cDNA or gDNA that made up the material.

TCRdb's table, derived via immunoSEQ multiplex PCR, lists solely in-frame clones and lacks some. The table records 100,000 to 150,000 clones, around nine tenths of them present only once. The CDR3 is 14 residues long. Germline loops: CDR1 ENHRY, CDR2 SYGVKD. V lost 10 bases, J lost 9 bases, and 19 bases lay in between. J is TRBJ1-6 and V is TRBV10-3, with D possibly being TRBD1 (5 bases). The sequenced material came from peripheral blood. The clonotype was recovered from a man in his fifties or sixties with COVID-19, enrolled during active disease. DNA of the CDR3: TGTGCCACCAGGCCGGGCCTCGGGGGTTCACCCCTCCACTTT. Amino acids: CATRPGLGGSPLHF.